The entry below describes one T cell receptor beta chain. Some clones are missing from TCRdb's copy, which holds only in-frame ones; the method was immunoSEQ multiplex PCR. The profile covers about 14,000 clones, with 86% appearing a single time and around 5.3% taken by the ten largest. This sample was included in a study of blood T cell dynamics during melanoma immunotherapy. Study-level background: Standard first-line treatment here was pembrolizumab or nivolumab plus ipilimumab in metastatic melanoma.

Noted time point: week 3, after first cycle of checkpoint inhibitor. Sampling occurred pretreatment (T0) and at week 3 (W3), after cycle one of checkpoint blockade. V lost 6 bases and J lost 2; bases outside the gene matches: 8. CDR1 and CDR2 (germline): LNHDA, SQIVND (reference sequence). CDR3 length: 15 amino acids. The chain combines TRBV19 with TRBJ2-3, with 7 bases identical to TRBD2. The receptor was derived from a human donor with melanoma. Sequenced material: blood, taken from a patient treated with checkpoint blockade. CDR3 amino acids: CASRLGSGYTDTQYF. The CDR3 DNA is TGTGCCAGTAGATTGGGTAGCGGGTACACAGATACGCAGTATTTT.